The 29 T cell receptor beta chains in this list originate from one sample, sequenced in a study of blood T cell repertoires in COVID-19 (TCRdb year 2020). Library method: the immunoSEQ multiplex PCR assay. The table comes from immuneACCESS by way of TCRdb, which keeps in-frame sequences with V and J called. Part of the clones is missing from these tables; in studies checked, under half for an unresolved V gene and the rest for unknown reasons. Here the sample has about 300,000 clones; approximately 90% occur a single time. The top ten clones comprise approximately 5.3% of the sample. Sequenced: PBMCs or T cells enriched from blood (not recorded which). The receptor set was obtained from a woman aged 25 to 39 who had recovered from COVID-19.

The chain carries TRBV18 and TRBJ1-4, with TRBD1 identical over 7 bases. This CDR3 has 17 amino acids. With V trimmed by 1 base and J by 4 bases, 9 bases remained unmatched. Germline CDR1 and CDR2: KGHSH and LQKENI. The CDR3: CASSPLPPQGGNEKLFF. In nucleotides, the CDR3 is TGTGCCAGCTCACCACTCCCGCCGCAGGGGGGTAATGAAAAACTGTTTTTT.

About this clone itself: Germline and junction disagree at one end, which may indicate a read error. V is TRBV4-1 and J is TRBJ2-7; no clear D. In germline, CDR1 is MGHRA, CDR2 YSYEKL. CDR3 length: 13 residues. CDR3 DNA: TGCGCCAGCAGCAAAGAGTACAGCTACGAGCAGTACTTC. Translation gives CASSKEYSYEQYF.

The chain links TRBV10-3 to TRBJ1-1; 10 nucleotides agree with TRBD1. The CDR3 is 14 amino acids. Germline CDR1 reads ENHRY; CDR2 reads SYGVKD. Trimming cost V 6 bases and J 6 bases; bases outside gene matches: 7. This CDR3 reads CAISGDRGTAEAFF. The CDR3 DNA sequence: TGTGCCATCAGCGGGGACAGGGGTACGGCTGAAGCTTTCTTT.

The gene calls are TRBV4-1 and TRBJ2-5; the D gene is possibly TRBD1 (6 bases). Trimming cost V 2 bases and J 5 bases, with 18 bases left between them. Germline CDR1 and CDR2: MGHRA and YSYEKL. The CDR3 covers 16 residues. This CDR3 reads CASSQTPAGAGETQYF. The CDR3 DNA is TGCGCCAGCAGCCAAACCCCGGCAGGGGCAGGGGAGACCCAGTACTTC.

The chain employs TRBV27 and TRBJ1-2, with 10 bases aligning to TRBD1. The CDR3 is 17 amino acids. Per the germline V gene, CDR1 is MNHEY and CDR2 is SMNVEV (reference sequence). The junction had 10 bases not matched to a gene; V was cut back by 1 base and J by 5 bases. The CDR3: CASSLLGTGAGPYGYTF. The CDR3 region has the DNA TGTGCCAGCAGTTTATTAGGGACAGGGGCGGGTCCTTATGGCTACACCTTC.

CDR3 sequence reads: CATSRSRTGTISEQFF. For the CDR3, the DNA is TGTGCCACCAGCAGATCCCGGACAGGGACGATATCGGAGCAGTTCTTC. The chain has TRBV15 and TRBJ2-1, with 8 positions matching TRBD1. V shed 2 bases, J shed 10 bases, and the junction held 13 bases outside the gene matches. From germline, CDR1 is LNHNV and CDR2 YYDKDF (reference sequence). The CDR3 spans 16 residues.

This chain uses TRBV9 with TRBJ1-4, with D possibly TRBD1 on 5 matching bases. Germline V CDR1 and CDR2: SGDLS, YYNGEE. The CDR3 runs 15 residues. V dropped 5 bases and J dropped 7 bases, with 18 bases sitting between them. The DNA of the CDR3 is TGTGCCAGCAGAGCCCCAGGGAAGTTCAGTGAAAAACTGTTTTTT. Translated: CASRAPGKFSEKLFF.

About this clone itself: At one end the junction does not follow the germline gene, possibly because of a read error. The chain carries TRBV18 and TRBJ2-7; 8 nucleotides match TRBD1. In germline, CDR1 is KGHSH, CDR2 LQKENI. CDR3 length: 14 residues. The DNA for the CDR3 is TGTGCCAGCTCAGCCTCGGGACAGGCCTACGGGCAGTACTTC. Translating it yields CASSASGQAYGQYF.

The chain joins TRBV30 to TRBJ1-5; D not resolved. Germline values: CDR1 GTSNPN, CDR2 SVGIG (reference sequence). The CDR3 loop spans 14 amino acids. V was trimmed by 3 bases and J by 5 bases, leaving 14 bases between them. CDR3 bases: TGTGCCTGGAGAGGCCAGGCCAATGATCAGCCCCAGCATTTT. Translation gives CAWRGQANDQPQHF.

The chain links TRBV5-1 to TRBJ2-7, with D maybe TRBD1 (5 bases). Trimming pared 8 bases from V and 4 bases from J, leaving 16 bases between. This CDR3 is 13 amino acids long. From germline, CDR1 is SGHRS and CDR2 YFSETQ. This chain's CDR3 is CASAQAPGYEQYF. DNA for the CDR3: TGCGCCAGTGCACAGGCCCCTGGTTACGAGCAGTACTTC.

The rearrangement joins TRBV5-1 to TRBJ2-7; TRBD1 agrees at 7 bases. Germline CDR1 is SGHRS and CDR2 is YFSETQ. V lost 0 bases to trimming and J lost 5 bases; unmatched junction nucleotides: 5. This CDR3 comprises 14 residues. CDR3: CASSLEQGMDEQYF. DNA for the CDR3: TGCGCCAGCAGCTTGGAACAGGGGATGGACGAGCAGTACTTC.

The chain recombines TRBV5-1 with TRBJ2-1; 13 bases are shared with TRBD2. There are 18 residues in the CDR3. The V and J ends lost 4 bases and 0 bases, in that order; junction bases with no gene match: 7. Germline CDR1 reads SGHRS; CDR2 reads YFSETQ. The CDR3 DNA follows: TGCGCCAGCAGCCTAGGACTAGCGGGGGTCCTCTCCTACAATGAGCAGTTCTTC. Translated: CASSLGLAGVLSYNEQFF.

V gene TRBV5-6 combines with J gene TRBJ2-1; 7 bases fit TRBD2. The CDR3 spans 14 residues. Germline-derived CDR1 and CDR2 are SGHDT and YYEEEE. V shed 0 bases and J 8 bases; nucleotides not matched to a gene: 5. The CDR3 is CASSLVDRGDEQFF. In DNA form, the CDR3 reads TGTGCCAGCAGCTTGGTGGACCGGGGGGATGAGCAGTTCTTC.

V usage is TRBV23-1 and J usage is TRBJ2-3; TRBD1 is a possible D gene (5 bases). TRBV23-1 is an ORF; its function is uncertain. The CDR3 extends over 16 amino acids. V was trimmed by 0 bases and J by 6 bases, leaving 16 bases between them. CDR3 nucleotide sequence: TGCGCCAGCAGTCAATCACCAGGGCAAGCACTTGATACGCAGTATTTT. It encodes CASSQSPGQALDTQYF.

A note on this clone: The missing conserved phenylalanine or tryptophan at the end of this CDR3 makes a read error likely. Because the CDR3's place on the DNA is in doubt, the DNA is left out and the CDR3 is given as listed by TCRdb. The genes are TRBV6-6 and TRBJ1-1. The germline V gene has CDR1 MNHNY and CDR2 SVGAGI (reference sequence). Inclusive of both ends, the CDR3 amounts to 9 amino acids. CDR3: CASGTLGGN.

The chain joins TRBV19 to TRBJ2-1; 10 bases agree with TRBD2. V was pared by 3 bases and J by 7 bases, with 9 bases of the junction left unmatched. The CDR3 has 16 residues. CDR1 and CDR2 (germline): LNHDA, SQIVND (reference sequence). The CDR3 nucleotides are TGTGCCAGTAGTATTGGACTAGCGGTATCCCGGAATGAGCAGTTCTTC. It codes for CASSIGLAVSRNEQFF.

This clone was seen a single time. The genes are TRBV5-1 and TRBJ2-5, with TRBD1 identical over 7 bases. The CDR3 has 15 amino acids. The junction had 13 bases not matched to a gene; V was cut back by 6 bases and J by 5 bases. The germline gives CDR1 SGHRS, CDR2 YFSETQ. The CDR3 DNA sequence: TGCGCCAGCACCCTGGGAAGACAGGGTCGGGAGACCCAGTACTTC. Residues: CASTLGRQGRETQYF.

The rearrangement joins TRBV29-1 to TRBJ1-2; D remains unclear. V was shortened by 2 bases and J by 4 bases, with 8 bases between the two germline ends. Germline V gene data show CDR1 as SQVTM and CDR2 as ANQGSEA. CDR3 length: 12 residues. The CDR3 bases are TGCAGCGTTGAAACTCGCGCCTATGGCTACACCTTC. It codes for CSVETRAYGYTF.

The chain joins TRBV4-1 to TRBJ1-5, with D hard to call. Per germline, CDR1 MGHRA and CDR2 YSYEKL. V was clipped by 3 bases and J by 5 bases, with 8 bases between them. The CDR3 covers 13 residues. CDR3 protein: CASSHGEDQPQHF. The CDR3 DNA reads TGCGCCAGCAGCCATGGGGAGGATCAGCCCCAGCATTTT.

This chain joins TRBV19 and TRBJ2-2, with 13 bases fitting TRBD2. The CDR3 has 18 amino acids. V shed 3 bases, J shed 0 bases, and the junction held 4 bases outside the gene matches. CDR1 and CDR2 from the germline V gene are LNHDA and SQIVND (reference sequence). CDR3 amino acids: CASSIVGLAGANTGELFF. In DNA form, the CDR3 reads TGTGCCAGTAGTATCGTTGGACTAGCGGGGGCGAACACCGGGGAGCTGTTTTTT.

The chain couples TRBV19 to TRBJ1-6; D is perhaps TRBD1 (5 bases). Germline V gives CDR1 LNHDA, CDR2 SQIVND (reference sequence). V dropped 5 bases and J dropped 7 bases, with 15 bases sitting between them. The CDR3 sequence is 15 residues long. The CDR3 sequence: CASSAPGVVNSPLHF. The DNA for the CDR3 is TGTGCCAGTAGTGCCCCGGGGGTAGTGAATTCACCCCTCCACTTT. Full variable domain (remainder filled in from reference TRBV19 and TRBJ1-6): DGGITQSPKYLFRKEGQNVTLSCEQNLNHDAMYWYRQDPGQGLRLIYYSQIVNDFQKGDIAEGYSVSREKKESFPLTVTSAQKNPTAFYLCASSAPGVVNSPLHFGNGTRLTVT.

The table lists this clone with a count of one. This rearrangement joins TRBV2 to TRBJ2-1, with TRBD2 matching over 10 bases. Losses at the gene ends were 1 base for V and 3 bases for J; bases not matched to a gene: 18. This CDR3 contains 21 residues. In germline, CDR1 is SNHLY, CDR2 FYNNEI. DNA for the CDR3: TGTGCCAGCAGTGAAGAGGCAGGACTAGCGGACCAGGTTATCGGCTACAATGAGCAGTTCTTC. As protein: CASSEEAGLADQVIGYNEQFF.

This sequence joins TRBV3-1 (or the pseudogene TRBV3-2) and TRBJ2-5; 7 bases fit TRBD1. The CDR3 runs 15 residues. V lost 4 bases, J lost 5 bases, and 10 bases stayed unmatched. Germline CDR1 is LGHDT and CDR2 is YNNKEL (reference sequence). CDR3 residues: CASSPRQGDWETQYF. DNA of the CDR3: TGTGCCAGCAGCCCTAGACAGGGAGATTGGGAGACCCAGTACTTC.

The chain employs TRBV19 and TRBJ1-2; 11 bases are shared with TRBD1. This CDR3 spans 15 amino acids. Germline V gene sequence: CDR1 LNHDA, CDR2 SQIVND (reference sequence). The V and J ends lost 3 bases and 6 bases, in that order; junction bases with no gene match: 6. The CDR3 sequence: CASSIFGQGAHGYTF. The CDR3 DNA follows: TGTGCCAGTAGTATTTTCGGACAGGGGGCCCATGGCTACACCTTC.

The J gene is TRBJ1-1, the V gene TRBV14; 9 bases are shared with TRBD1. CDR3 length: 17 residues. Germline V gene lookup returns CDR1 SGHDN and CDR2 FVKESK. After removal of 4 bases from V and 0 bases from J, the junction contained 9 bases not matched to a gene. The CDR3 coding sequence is TGTGCCAGCAGCCCAAGGACAGGGGTATTTATGAACACTGAAGCTTTCTTT. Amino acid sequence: CASSPRTGVFMNTEAFF.

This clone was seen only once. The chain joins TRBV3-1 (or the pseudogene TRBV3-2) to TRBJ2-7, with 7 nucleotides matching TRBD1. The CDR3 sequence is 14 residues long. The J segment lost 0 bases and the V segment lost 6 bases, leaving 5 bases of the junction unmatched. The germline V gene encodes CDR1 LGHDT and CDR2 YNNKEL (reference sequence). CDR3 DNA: TGTGCCAGCAGGGGGACAGCAAACTCCTACGAGCAGTACTTC. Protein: CASRGTANSYEQYF.

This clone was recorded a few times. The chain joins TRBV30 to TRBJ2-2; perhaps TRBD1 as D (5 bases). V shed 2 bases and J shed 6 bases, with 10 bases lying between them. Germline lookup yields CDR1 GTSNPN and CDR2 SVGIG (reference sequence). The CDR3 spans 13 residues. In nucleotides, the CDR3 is TGTGCCTGGAGTCTCCTGGGGCCCGGGGAGCTGTTTTTT. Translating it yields CAWSLLGPGELFF. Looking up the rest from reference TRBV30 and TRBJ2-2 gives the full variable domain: SQTIHQWPATLVQPVGSPLSLECTVEGTSNPNLYWYRQAAGRGLQLLFYSVGIGQISSEVPQNLSASRPQDRQFILSSKKLLLSDSGFYLCAWSLLGPGELFFGEGSRLTVL.

CDR3 in amino acids: CASSFEERTGELFF. The CDR3 DNA sequence: TGCGCCAGCAGCTTCGAGGAAAGGACCGGGGAGCTGTTTTTT. The rearrangement links TRBV5-1 to TRBJ2-2; D not resolved. The germline V gene encodes CDR1 SGHRS and CDR2 YFSETQ. The CDR3 has 14 amino acids. V lost 2 bases and J 5 bases, leaving 10 bases between the germline ends.

For the CDR3, the DNA is TGTGCCAGCAGCCGGGGACAGGGTGAGCAGTTCTTC. Its protein is CASSRGQGEQFF. The V call is TRBV12-3 or TRBV12-4, the J call TRBJ2-1, with 9 nucleotides matching TRBD1. This CDR3 spans 12 amino acids. V shed 6 bases, J shed 9 bases, and the junction held 3 bases outside the gene matches.